These T cell receptor beta chains were read from a single sample in a study of cytomegalovirus exposure and HLA in healthy donors. The method was immunoSEQ multiplex PCR; TCRdb's version includes in-frame clones alone and lacks a portion of them. The sample shows hundreds of thousands of clones, around 87% of them seen only once. Sequenced: PBMCs. These receptors all come from a woman between 18 and 30 years old in good health and CMV-seropositive. Both conserved end residues are part of each CDR3. D genes are given only for firm matches. Rows give clone size only sometimes, using once, few, many, or a class for an expanded clone.

j_call clone_size v_call d_call cdr3_nt cdr3_aa
TRBJ1-5 few TRBV7-6 TRBD1 TGTGCCAGCAGCTTATTTGGGACAGGGATCAATCAGCCCCAGCATTTT CASSLFGTGINQPQHF
TRBJ2-7 once TRBV5-4 . TGTGCCAGCAGCTTGGAACTAGATAATAACGAGCAGTACTTC CASSLELDNNEQYF
TRBJ2-7 . TRBV28 . TGTGCCAGCAGCTCCCCCGGGGGGCCGAGCTCCTACGAGCAGTACTTC CASSSPGGPSSYEQYF
TRBJ2-4 . TRBV5-5 . TGTGCCAGCAGCTTGGAAGCAATTCAGTACTTC CASSLEAIQYF
TRBJ2-1 . TRBV27 TRBD1 TGTGCCAGCAGTGATTCGGGACAGGGGAGCGATGAGCAGTTCTTC CASSDSGQGSDEQFF
TRBJ2-3 . TRBV7-3 . TGTGCCAGCACCGTCCTGCCCCTGACAGGCCTAGGAGGCCGTACGCAGTATTTT CASTVLPLTGLGGRTQYF
TRBJ2-7 . TRBV6-1 TRBD2 TGTGCCAGCAGTGAAGGGGGTAGCGGGAGGGCCTACGAGCAGTACTTC CASSEGGSGRAYEQYF
TRBJ2-3 . TRBV7-9 . TGTGCCAGCAGCCCCAGTGAGAACAGGGCCCGAGATACGCAGTATTTT CASSPSENRARDTQYF
TRBJ2-1 . TRBV10-1 . TGCGCCAGCAGTGAGGGGTTTCCTCAGGTGCAGTTCTTC CASSEGFPQVQFF
TRBJ2-5 . TRBV25-1 . TGTGCCAGCAGTCCTACGGACAGTGAAGAGACCCAGTACTTC CASSPTDSEETQYF
TRBJ2-2 . TRBV25-1 TRBD2 TGTGCCAGCAGTCCCCCGGGACTAGCGGGAGACACCGGGGAGCTGTTTTTT CASSPPGLAGDTGELFF
TRBJ2-3 . TRBV29-1 TRBD2 TGCAGCCTTGGACTAGCGGGAGGCACAGATACGCAGTATTTT CSLGLAGGTDTQYF
TRBJ2-7 . TRBV12-2 . TGTGCAAGTCGCCCCCGGACTAGCGGGAGGGCGGTTTACGAGCAGTACTTC CASRPRTSGRAVYEQYF
TRBJ1-1 . TRBV25-1 . TGTGCCAGTGTCAGGGCGATGGGGACTGAAGCTTTCTTT CASVRAMGTEAFF
TRBJ2-7 . TRBV10-1 TRBD1 TGCGCCAGCAGTGCCGGGACAGCTTCCTACGAGCAGTACTTC CASSAGTASYEQYF
TRBJ2-7 . TRBV27 . TGTGCCAGCAGTTTAGGGCGGGATTCTTGGAACGAGCAGTACTTC CASSLGRDSWNEQYF
TRBJ2-1 . TRBV30 . TGTGCCTGGAGCCGGACTACACGTGCCTACAATGAGCAGTTCTTC CAWSRTTRAYNEQFF
TRBJ2-7 . TRBV28 . TGTGCCAGCAGTATTTCAGGGCGGGGCGAGCAGTACTTC CASSISGRGEQYF
TRBJ1-5 . TRBV6-1 . TGTGCCAGCGGGGGGGCAGGGTTCTCCAATCAGCCCCAGCATTTT CASGGAGFSNQPQHF
TRBJ1-1 . TRBV28 TRBD1 TGTGCCAGCAATACAGGGGGCGCAAACACTGAAGCTTTCTTT CASNTGGANTEAFF
TRBJ2-7 . TRBV4-1 . TGCGCCAGCAGCCAAGAAACGGGGTACTACGAGCAGTACTTC CASSQETGYYEQYF
TRBJ2-1 . TRBV19 . TGTGCCAGTAGTATAGATCCAGGGTCGGATGAGCAGTTCTTC CASSIDPGSDEQFF
TRBJ2-7 . TRBV2 . TGTGCCAGCAGTGAGCCCCTAGCGAGAACATCCTACGAGCAGTACTTC CASSEPLARTSYEQYF
TRBJ1-2 . TRBV28 . TGTGCCAGCAGTTTTCAGGGTATAGCTAACTATGGCTACACCTTC CASSFQGIANYGYTF
TRBJ1-4 . TRBV15 TRBD1 TGTGCCACCAGCAGAGGCGGGACAGGGGCAACTAATGAAAAACTGTTTTTT CATSRGGTGATNEKLFF
TRBJ2-1 . TRBV29-1 . TGCAGCGTTGCCCAGGGTAACTACAATGAGCAGTTCTTC CSVAQGNYNEQFF
TRBJ2-1 . TRBV28 TRBD2 TGTGCCAGCAGTCTCAGGGACGGGAGGCATGAGCAGTTCTTC CASSLRDGRHEQFF
TRBJ2-7 once TRBV7-2 TRBD2 TGTGCCAGCAGCTTAGCGCCTAGCGGGAGTTACGAGCAGTACTTC CASSLAPSGSYEQYF
TRBJ2-1 . TRBV27 TRBD1 TGTGCCAGCAGTATCTTAGGGACAGGGGTAGGAAATGAGCAGTTCTTC CASSILGTGVGNEQFF
TRBJ2-7 . TRBV7-2 . TGTGCCAGCAGTCGAAGGGGTGGATCCGACTCCTACGAGCAGTACTTC CASSRRGGSDSYEQYF
TRBJ2-3 . TRBV5-1 TRBD2 TGCGCCAGCAGCTTGGAGGGACTAGCGTCAGATACGCAGTATTTT CASSLEGLASDTQYF
TRBJ2-6 . TRBV2 . TGTGCCAGCAGCCTCGTATCTGGGGCCAACGTCCTGACTTTC CASSLVSGANVLTF
TRBJ2-1 . TRBV25-1 TRBD2 TGTGCCAGCCTCGGGTTGGGGGGGAATGAGCAGTTCTTC CASLGLGGNEQFF
TRBJ1-1 . TRBV7-2 . TGTGCCAGCAGCTTAAATGGCCTTGAAGCTTTCTTT CASSLNGLEAFF
TRBJ2-5 . TRBV19 . TGTGCCAGTAGTATGGGGCAGGGGGAGACCCAGTACTTC CASSMGQGETQYF
TRBJ1-1 . TRBV28 TRBD1 TGTGCCACCCTAGTCTTACCGGGACAGGGGAACACTGAAGCTTTCTTT CATLVLPGQGNTEAFF
TRBJ2-5 . TRBV2 . TGTGCCAGCAGTCCGACTAGGTGGCAAGAGACCCAGTACTTC CASSPTRWQETQYF
TRBJ2-5 . TRBV5-5 . TGTGCCAGCGGGGGTACGGGGGAGGAGACCCAGTACTTC CASGGTGEETQYF
TRBJ1-1 once TRBV5-1 . TGCGCCAGCAGCTACTCAGGGGAGACTGAAGCTTTCTTT CASSYSGETEAFF
TRBJ1-5 . TRBV7-3 . TGTGCCAGCAGCTTACGCCCGGGTAATCAGCCCCAGCATTTT CASSLRPGNQPQHF
TRBJ2-7 . TRBV5-1 TRBD2 TGCGCCAGCAGCTTAATTCGCGGGAGGCCGTCTAATTACGAGCAGTACTTC CASSLIRGRPSNYEQYF
TRBJ2-2 few TRBV27 TRBD2 TGTGCCAGCGCCCTAGCGGGACGGAACACCGGGGAGCTGTTTTTT CASALAGRNTGELFF
TRBJ2-2 . TRBV2 . TGTGCCAGCATCCCAATACAGGGATTGAGCGGGGAGCTGTTTTTT CASIPIQGLSGELFF
TRBJ2-7 . TRBV6-6 TRBD1 TGTGCCAGCAGTAGGGACAGGGTCTCCTACGAGCAGTACTTC CASSRDRVSYEQYF
TRBJ2-2 once TRBV27 . TGTGCCAGCAGTTCCCGACAGGCGGACACCGGGGAGCTGTTTTTT CASSSRQADTGELFF
TRBJ2-7 . TRBV25-1 TRBD1 TGTGCCAGCAGTGAATTACCGGGACAGGGACATGACGAGCAGTACTTC CASSELPGQGHDEQYF
TRBJ1-2 . TRBV6-4 . TGTGCCAGCAGCCCTCAGGGGCAGGTCCATGGCTACACCTTC CASSPQGQVHGYTF
TRBJ2-1 . TRBV21-1 . TGTGCCAGCACCTACCGAGGACAGACCGGACTAGCGGGTTCCTACAATGAGCAGTTCTTC CASTYRGQTGLAGSYNEQFF
TRBJ1-1 . TRBV15 . TGTGCCACCAGCGGCAGGGTGGGGACTGAAGCTTTCTTT CATSGRVGTEAFF
TRBJ2-1 . TRBV15 TRBD2 TGTGCCACCAGCAGATCCATTGGGGCGGGAGGCACCTACAATGAGCAGTTCTTC CATSRSIGAGGTYNEQFF
TRBJ1-4 . TRBV5-1 . TGCGCCAGCAGCTCGGGACACGTCAATGAAAAACTGTTTTTT CASSSGHVNEKLFF
TRBJ1-4 . TRBV29-1 . TGCAGCGTTGAAGGGGGGCCAGGGGAAAAACTGTTTTTT CSVEGGPGEKLFF